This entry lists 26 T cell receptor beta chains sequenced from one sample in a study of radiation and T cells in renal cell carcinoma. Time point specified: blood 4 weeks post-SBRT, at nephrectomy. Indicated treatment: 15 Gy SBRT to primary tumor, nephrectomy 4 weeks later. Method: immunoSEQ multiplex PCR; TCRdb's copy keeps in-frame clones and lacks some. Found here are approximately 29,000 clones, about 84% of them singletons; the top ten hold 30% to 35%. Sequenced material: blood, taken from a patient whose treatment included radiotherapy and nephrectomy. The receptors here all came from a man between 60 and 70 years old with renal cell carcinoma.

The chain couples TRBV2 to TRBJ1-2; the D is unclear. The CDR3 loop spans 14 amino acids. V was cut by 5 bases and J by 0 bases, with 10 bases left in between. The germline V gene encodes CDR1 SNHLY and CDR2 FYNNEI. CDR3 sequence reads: CASSSDGANYGYTF. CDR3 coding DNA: TGTGCCAGCAGTTCAGACGGAGCTAACTATGGCTACACCTTC.

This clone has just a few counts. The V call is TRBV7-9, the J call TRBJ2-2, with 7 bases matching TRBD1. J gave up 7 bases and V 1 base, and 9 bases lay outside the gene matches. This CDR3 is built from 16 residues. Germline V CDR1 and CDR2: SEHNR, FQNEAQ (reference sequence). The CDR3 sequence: CASSLVGTADSGELFF. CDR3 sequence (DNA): TGTGCCAGCAGCTTAGTCGGGACAGCGGACAGCGGGGAGCTGTTTTTT.

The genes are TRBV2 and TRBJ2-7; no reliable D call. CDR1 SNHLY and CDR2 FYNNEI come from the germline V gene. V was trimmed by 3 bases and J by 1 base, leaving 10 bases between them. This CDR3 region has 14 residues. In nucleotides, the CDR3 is TGTGCCAGCAGTGATCAAGGCACTTCCTACGAGCAGTACTTC. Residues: CASSDQGTSYEQYF.

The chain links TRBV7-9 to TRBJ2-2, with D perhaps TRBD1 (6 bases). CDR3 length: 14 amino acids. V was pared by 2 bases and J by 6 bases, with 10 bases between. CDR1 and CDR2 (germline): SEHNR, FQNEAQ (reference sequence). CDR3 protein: CASSLMGTSGELFF. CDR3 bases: TGTGCCAGCAGCTTAATGGGGACATCCGGGGAGCTGTTTTTT.

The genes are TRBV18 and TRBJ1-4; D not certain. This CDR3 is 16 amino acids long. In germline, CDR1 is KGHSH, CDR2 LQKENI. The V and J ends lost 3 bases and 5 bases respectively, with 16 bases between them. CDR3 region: CASSPLRRETNEKLFF. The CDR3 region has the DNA TGTGCCAGCTCACCCCTACGCCGGGAGACAAATGAAAAACTGTTTTTT.

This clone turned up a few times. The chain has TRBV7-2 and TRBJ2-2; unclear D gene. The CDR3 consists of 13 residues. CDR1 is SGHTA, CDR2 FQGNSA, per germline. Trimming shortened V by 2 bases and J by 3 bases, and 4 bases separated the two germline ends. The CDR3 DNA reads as TGTGCCAGCAGCTTACAGTACACCGGGGAGCTGTTTTTT. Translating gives CASSLQYTGELFF.

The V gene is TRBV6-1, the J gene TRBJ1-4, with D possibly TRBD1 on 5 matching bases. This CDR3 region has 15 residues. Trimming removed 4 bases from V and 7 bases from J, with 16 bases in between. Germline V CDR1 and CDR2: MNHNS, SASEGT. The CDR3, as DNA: TGTGCCAGCAGTGTGTTGGCGTTTGGGGGTGAAAAACTGTTTTTT. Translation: CASSVLAFGGEKLFF.

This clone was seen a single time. The CDR3 here is CASSRSGNQPQHF. The CDR3 region has the DNA TGCGCCAGCAGCCGGAGTGGTAATCAGCCCCAGCATTTT. The chain has TRBV5-1 and TRBJ1-5; D is unclear. The CDR3 is 13 residues long. Germline V lookup: CDR1 SGHRS, CDR2 YFSETQ. The ends were cut back, 4 bases at V and 4 bases at J, with 9 bases in the middle.

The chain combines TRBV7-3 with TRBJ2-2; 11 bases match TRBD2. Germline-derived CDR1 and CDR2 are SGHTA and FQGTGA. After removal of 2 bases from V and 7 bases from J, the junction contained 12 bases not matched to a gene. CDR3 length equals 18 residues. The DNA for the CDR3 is TGTGCCAGCAGCTTAGGAGGGGCTAGCGGGAGGTACGGCGGGGAGCTGTTTTTT. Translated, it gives CASSLGGASGRYGGELFF.

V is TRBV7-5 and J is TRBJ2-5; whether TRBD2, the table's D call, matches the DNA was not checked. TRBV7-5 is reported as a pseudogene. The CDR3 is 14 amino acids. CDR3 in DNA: TGTGCCAGAAGGACTAGCGGGGCCGAAGAGACCCAGTACTTC. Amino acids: CARRTSGAEETQYF.

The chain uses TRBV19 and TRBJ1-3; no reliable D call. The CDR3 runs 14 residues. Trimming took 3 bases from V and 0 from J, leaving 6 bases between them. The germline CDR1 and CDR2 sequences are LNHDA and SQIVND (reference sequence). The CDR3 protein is CASSIQISGNTIYF. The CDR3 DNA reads TGTGCCAGTAGTATCCAGATCTCTGGAAACACCATATATTTT. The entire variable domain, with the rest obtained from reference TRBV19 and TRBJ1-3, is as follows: DGGITQSPKYLFRKEGQNVTLSCEQNLNHDAMYWYRQDPGQGLRLIYYSQIVNDFQKGDIAEGYSVSREKKESFPLTVTSAQKNPTAFYLCASSIQISGNTIYFGEGSWLTVV.

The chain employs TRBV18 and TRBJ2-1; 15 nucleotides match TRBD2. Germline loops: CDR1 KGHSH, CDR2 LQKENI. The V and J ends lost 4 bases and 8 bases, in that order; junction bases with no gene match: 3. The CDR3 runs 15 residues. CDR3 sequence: CASSQGLAGGDEQFF. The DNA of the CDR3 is TGTGCCAGCTCACAAGGACTAGCGGGAGGGGATGAGCAGTTCTTC.

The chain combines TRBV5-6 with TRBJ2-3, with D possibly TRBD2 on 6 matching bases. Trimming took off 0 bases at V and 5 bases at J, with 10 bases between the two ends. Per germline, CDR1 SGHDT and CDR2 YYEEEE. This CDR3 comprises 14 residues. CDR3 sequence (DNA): TGTGCCAGCAGCTTGGACGGGAGAGGAGATACGCAGTATTTT. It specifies CASSLDGRGDTQYF.

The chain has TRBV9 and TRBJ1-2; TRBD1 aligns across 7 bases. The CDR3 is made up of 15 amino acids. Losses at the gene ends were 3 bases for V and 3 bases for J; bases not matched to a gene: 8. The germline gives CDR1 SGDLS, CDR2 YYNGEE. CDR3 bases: TGTGCCAGCAGCGCTCGACAGGGCGGGGACTATGGCTACACCTTC. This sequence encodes CASSARQGGDYGYTF.

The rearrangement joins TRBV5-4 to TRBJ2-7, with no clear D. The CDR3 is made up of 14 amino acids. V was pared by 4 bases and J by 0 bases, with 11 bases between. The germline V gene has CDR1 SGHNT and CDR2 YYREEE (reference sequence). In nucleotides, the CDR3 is TGTGCCAGCAGCCCCTCAGGTAGCTCCTACGAGCAGTACTTC. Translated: CASSPSGSSYEQYF.

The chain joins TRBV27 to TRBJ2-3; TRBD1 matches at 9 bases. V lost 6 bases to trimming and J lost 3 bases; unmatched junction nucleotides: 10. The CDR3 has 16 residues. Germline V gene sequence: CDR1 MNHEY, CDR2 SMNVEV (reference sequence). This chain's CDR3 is CASSLDRDRVTDTQYF. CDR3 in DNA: TGTGCCAGCAGCCTCGACCGGGACAGGGTAACAGATACGCAGTATTTT.

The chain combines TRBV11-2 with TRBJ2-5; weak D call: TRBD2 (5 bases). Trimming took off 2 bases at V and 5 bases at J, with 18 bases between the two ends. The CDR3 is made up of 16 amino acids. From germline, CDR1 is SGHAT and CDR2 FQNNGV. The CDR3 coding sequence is TGTGCCAGCAGCTTAAGGTCGGCGGTCGGCGGGGAGACCCAGTACTTC. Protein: CASSLRSAVGGETQYF.

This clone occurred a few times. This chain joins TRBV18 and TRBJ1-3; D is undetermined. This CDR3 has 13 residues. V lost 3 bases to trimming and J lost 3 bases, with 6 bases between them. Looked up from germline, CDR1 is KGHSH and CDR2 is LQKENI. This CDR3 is CASSPLDGNTIYF. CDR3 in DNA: TGTGCCAGCTCACCCCTAGATGGAAACACCATATATTTT. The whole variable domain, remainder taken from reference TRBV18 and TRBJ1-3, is NAGVMQNPRHLVRRRGQEARLRCSPMKGHSHVYWYRQLPEEGLKFMVYLQKENIIDESGMPKERFSAEFPKEGPSILRIQQVVRGDSAAYFCASSPLDGNTIYFGEGSWLTVV.

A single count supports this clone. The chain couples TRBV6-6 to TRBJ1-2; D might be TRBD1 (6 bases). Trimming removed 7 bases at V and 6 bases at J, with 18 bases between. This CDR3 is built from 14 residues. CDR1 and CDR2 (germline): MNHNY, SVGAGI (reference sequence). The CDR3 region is CASIRGHPADGYTF. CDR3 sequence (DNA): TGTGCCAGCATCAGGGGTCACCCCGCGGATGGCTACACCTTC.

Written as DNA, the CDR3 is TGTGCCACCAGCAGAGATCTCGCTTTCCGAGCGGGAGCGGACAATGAGCAGTTCTTC. This sequence encodes CATSRDLAFRAGADNEQFF. The chain employs TRBV15 and TRBJ2-1; 8 nucleotides line up with TRBD2. The V gene end was trimmed by 0 bases and the J gene end by 5 bases; junction bases not matched to a gene: 15. The germline gives CDR1 LNHNV, CDR2 YYDKDF (reference sequence). This CDR3 contains 19 residues.

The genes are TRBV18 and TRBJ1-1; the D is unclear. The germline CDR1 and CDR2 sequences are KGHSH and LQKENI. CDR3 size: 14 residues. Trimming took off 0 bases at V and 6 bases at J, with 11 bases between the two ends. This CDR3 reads CASSPPAGFAEAFF. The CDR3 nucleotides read TGTGCCAGCTCACCACCCGCCGGGTTCGCTGAAGCTTTCTTT.

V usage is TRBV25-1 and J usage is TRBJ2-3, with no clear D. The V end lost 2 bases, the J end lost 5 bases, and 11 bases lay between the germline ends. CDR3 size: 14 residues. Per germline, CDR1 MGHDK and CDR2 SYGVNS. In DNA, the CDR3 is TGTGCCAGCAGTGAAAGCGCTCCAAGAGATACGCAGTATTTT. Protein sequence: CASSESAPRDTQYF.

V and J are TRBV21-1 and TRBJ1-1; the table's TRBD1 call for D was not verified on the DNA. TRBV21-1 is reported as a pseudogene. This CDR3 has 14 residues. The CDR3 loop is CASSKGGRNTEAFF. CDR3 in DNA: TGTGCCAGCAGCAAAGGGGGGCGGAACACTGAAGCTTTCTTT.

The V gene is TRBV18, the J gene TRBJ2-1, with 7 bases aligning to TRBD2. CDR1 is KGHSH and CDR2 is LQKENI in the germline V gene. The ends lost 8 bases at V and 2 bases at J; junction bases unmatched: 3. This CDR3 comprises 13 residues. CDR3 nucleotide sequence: TGTGCCAGCCAACTAGCGACCTACAATGAGCAGTTCTTC. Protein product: CASQLATYNEQFF. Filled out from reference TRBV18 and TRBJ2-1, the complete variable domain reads NAGVMQNPRHLVRRRGQEARLRCSPMKGHSHVYWYRQLPEEGLKFMVYLQKENIIDESGMPKERFSAEFPKEGPSILRIQQVVRGDSAAYFCASQLATYNEQFFGPGTRLTVL.

CDR3 sequence: CASSIVPGGEAFF. The CDR3 nucleotides read TGTGCCAGTAGTATAGTCCCAGGGGGGGAAGCTTTCTTT. This chain joins TRBV19 and TRBJ1-1, with 7 nucleotides matching TRBD1. Germline loops: CDR1 LNHDA, CDR2 SQIVND (reference sequence). With V trimmed by 1 base and J by 8 bases, 4 bases remained unmatched. The CDR3 length is 13 residues.

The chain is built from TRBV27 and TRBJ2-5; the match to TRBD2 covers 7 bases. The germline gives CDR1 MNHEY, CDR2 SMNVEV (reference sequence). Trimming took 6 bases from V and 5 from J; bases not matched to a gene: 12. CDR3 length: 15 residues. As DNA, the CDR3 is TGTGCCAGCAGCTCCGGGCGGGAGTCAGGGGAGACCCAGTACTTC. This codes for CASSSGRESGETQYF.